This T cell receptor beta chain is from a study of cytotoxic CD8 clonotypes in ibrutinib-treated CLL. Study in general: The sample average was about 280,000 productive templates and tens of thousands of productive rearrangements. Study-wide results and limits: Treatment saw public clonotypes, which were uncommon, either contract or stay stable.

Of note for this clone: What it binds is not known.

CDR3 size: 16 residues. V was cut by 5 bases and J by 2 bases, with 19 bases left in between. The V gene's germline CDR1 is SGHVS and CDR2 FQNEAQ. TCRdb's table, derived via immunoSEQ multiplex PCR, lists solely in-frame clones and lacks some. This table has around 310,000 clones, roughly 80% appearing once. The receptor comes from a human donor with chronic lymphocytic leukemia. The sequencing used PBMCs, collected before ibrutinib treatment. The V and J genes are TRBV7-8 and TRBJ2-7, with D possibly called TRBD1 or TRBD2 (5 bases each). The CDR3 coding sequence is TGTGCCAGCAGCCCTTCGGGACCTCCTTACACCTACGAGCAGTACTTC. Protein: CASSPSGPPYTYEQYF.